These 8 T cell receptor beta chains were sequenced from one sample in a study of metastatic and nonmetastatic thyroid tumors. Via MiXCR, TCRdb re-called the PCR reads. There are more than 15,000 clones in the sample; 27% occur only once, and approximately 15% lies in the top ten. No patient received treatment before thyroid surgery. The sequenced material came from adjacent normal tissue. The receptor source for this set is a female donor with papillary thyroid cancer or a benign thyroid nodule (not recorded which). Some clones in this sample may be carry-over from other donors' samples.

The table lists this clone with a few counts. The V and J genes are TRBV19 and TRBJ1-5, with D possibly being TRBD1 (5 bases). The CDR3 runs to 16 residues. Germline values: CDR1 LNHDA, CDR2 SQIVND (reference sequence). The V gene lost 2 bases and the J gene lost 6 bases, with 17 bases spanning the gap. The CDR3 loop reads CASSIFTAHGGQPQHF. Here the CDR3 DNA reads TGTGCCAGTAGTATATTTACAGCCCATGGGGGTCAGCCCCAGCATTTT.

This sequence joins TRBV20-1 and TRBJ2-7; D tentatively reads TRBD1 or TRBD2 (5 bases each). Deletions cut 5 bases from V and 2 bases from J, with 16 bases between. The CDR3 consists of 14 residues. Germline values: CDR1 DFQATT, CDR2 SNEGSKA (reference sequence). The CDR3 DNA is TGCAGTGCTCAGGGTGGGACCCGTACCTACGAGCAGTACTTC. It codes for CSAQGGTRTYEQYF.

The rearrangement uses TRBV20-1 and TRBJ1-2, with TRBD1 identical over 7 bases. Germline values: CDR1 DFQATT, CDR2 SNEGSKA (reference sequence). V shed 1 base, J shed 8 bases, and the junction held 7 bases outside the gene matches. This CDR3 has 13 residues. The CDR3 DNA follows: TGCAGTGCTAGAGGGACAGGCCAGAAAGGCTACACCTTC. This codes for CSARGTGQKGYTF.

This chain uses TRBV12-3 or TRBV12-4 with TRBJ1-6; possibly TRBD1 for D (6 bases). The V end was cut by 7 bases, the J end by 10 bases, with 20 bases between. The CDR3 is made up of 15 amino acids. CDR3 bases: TGTGCCAGCACCCCGCGAGGGGGGGCTGGCTCACCCCTCCACTTT. This translates into CASTPRGGAGSPLHF.

The V gene is TRBV28, the J gene TRBJ2-7, with D perhaps given as TRBD1 or TRBD2 (5 bases each). This CDR3 region has 15 residues. Trimming pared 5 bases from V and 3 bases from J, leaving 17 bases between. The germline gives CDR1 MDHEN, CDR2 SYDVKM. DNA for the CDR3: TGTGCCAGCAGTATGGGCCGGGACGGGCGCTACGAGCAGTACTTC. This codes for CASSMGRDGRYEQYF.

The V gene is TRBV24-1, the J gene TRBJ1-5; TRBD1 agrees at 10 bases. The CDR3 totals 18 residues. V was pared by 2 bases and J by 4 bases, with 10 bases of the junction left unmatched. The germline gives CDR1 KGHDR, CDR2 SFDVKD. In DNA, the CDR3 is TGTGCCACCAGTGATTCCCGGACAGGGGGATTAATGAATCAGCCCCAGCATTTT. This gives the protein CATSDSRTGGLMNQPQHF.

This clone was counted a few times. This chain joins TRBV6-1 and TRBJ2-3; TRBD2 matches at 7 bases. This CDR3 is 15 amino acids long. The V gene end was trimmed by 4 bases and the J gene end by 4 bases; junction bases not matched to a gene: 8. Germline V CDR1 and CDR2: MNHNS, SASEGT. The CDR3 loop reads CASSAQGGRSDTQYF. In DNA, the CDR3 is TGTGCCAGCAGTGCGCAGGGAGGGAGGTCAGATACGCAGTATTTT.

This chain uses TRBV11-2 with TRBJ2-7; 12 nucleotides align to TRBD2. CDR1 is SGHAT and CDR2 is FQNNGV in the germline V gene. V shed 5 bases, J shed 2 bases, and the junction held 10 bases outside the gene matches. The CDR3 extends over 17 amino acids. The CDR3 sequence: CASSPTSGGLRPYEQYF. The CDR3 nucleotides are TGTGCCAGCAGCCCCACTAGCGGGGGGCTCCGCCCCTACGAGCAGTACTTC.